Given below is one TCR beta chain in context. There is no known antigen for this receptor. It has no much larger one-base neighbor in the sample; base qualities were not kept. This sample stems from a study of blood T cell repertoires in COVID-19 (dated by TCRdb to the early 2020s). For the wider study: Samples from collaborators originated in the United States, Italy and Spain and spanned both the acute and convalescent phases of COVID-19. The samples were drawn from the first 160 participants of the ongoing ImmuneRACE study and from over a thousand subjects provided by 6 global collaborators. Where available, HLA class I and class II types were taken from metadata supplied by the sample provider and were not determined by assay-based typing. Deeply sampled blood TCRbeta repertoires from subjects exposed to, actively infected with, or recovered from COVID-19 were included in the dataset. The repertoires were released in a freely available public database meant as a resource for research on the immune response to SARS-CoV-2. The material from the prospective study consisted of cDNA or gDNA derived from T cells, B-cell-depleted T cells, or PBMCs. The sample metadata nearly always contained a de-identified subject ID, COVID-19 status, age in years and sex.

Participants in the prospective study were enrolled through a virtual design, were aged roughly 18 to 95 years, and lived in roughly 24 United States geographic areas. To assign participants to cohorts, the prospective study relied on clinical history that participants themselves reported in a screening survey and a study questionnaire. In the prospective study, mobile phlebotomists collected whole blood, serum and a nasopharyngeal or oropharyngeal swab from each participant. Over a roughly 2-month period, participants in the prospective study had the option of providing additional blood draws and questionnaires. Before DNA extraction, blood samples from the prospective study were shipped at room temperature or frozen. On the study overall, not on this receptor specifically: The quantity of clinical and demographic metadata differed by source and by participant and was supplied without curation.

TCRbeta CDR3 regions were amplified from genomic DNA by means of the immunoSEQ Assay, a bias-controlled multiplex PCR. The authors' pipeline ran thus. Within the assay, amplification of reference gene primers was used to estimate how many nucleated cells each sample contained. To quantify the absolute abundance of each unique TCRbeta CDR3 rearrangement, sequence reads were collapsed and filtered. For each sample, productive Simpson clonality was calculated as the square root of Simpson's diversity index over productive rearrangements. TCRdb mirrors the immuneACCESS table, restricted to in-frame sequences. Some clones are absent from its copies; in checked studies, under half trace to an unresolved V gene, and the reason for the others is unknown. That table furnishes V, J and clone size, whereas the DNA furnished D and trimming. This sample gives a few hundred thousand clones in total; 90% of them show up just once. Of the sample, approximately 4.5% falls within the top ten clones.

This TCR was sampled from a woman younger than 35 with acute COVID-19. The sequencing input was PBMCs or T cells enriched from blood (not recorded which).

The encoded CDR3 is CASSQERGGRYEQYF. The bases read TGCGCCAGCAGCCAAGAACGAGGCGGGAGGTACGAGCAGTACTTC. The rearrangement combines TRBV4-1 with TRBJ2-7; 8 middle bases align to TRBD2. The CDR3 goes from the cysteine to the phenylalanine over 15 residues. The CDR3 DNA has 45 bases and is translated from base 1. The germline V gene sets CDR1 to MGHRA and CDR2 to YSYEKL. Trimming leaves V shorter by 0 bases and J shorter by 4 bases, with the junction holding 5 bases beyond the gene matches.